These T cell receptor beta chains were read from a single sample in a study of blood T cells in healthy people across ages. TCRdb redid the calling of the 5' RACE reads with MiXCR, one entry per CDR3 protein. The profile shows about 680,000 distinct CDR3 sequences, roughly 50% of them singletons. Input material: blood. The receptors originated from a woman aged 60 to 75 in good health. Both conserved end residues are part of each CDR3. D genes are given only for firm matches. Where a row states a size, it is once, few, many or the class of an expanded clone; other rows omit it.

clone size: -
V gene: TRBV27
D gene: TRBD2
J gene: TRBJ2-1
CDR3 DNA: TGTGCCAGCAGTCCCCTCGTGGGCGGGAGGGCCCCATCTAGCTACAATGAGCAGTTCTTC
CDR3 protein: CASSPLVGGRAPSSYNEQFF

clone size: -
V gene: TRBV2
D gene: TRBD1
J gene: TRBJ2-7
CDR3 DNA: TGTGCCAGCAGTTTTACCGGGACAGGGTCCCACGAGCAGTACTTC
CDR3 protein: CASSFTGTGSHEQYF

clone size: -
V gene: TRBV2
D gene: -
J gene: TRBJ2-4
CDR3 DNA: TGTGCCAGCAGTGAAAACGGCCGTGGCGACATTCAGTACTTC
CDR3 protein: CASSENGRGDIQYF

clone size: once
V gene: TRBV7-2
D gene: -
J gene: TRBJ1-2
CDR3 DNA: TGTGCCTGCAGCTTAGCCCCAGGGGCCAAAGGCTACACCTTC
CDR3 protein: CACSLAPGAKGYTF

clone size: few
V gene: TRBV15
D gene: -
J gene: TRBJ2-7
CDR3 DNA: TGTGCCACCAGCAGACAGACCCGCGGCCCTTCCTACGAGCAGTACTTC
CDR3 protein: CATSRQTRGPSYEQYF

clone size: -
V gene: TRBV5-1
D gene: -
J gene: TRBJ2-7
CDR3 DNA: TGCGCCAGCAGTAAGCCCCAACAGGGAACCTACGAGCAGTACTTC
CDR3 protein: CASSKPQQGTYEQYF

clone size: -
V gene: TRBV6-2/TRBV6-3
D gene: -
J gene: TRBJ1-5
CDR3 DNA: TGTGCCAGCAGTCCCCTCACCCGAGTGGATCAGCCCCAGCATTTT
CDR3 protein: CASSPLTRVDQPQHF

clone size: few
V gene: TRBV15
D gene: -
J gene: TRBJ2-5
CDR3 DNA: TGTGCCACCAGCAGAGATCCGACAGGTGAAGAGACCCAGTACTTC
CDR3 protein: CATSRDPTGEETQYF

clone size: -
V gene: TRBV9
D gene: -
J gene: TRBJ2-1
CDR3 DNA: TGTGCCAGCAGTCTAGCAAACTACAATGAGCAGTTCTTC
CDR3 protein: CASSLANYNEQFF

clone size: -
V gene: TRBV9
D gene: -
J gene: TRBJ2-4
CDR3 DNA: TGTGCCAGCAGCGTAGGGGGTAATACTACTAGAGAGCAGTACTTC
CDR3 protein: CASSVGGNTTREQYF